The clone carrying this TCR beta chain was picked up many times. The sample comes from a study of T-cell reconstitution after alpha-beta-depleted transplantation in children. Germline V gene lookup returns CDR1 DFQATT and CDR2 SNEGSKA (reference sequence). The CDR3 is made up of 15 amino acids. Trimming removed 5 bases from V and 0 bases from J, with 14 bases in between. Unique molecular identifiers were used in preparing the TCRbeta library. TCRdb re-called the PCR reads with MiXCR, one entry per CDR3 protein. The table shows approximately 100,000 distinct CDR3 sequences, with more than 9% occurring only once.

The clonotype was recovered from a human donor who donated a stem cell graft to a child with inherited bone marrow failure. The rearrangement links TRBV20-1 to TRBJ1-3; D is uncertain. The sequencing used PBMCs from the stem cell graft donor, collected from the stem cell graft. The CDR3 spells CSARGRKFSGNTIYF. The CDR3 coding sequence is TGCAGTGCTCGCGGAAGAAAATTCTCTGGAAACACCATATATTTT.